One sample yielded the 21 T cell receptor beta chains listed below, sequenced in a study of metastatic and nonmetastatic thyroid tumors (TCRdb year 2020). Library preparation used PCR. Sequencing was performed on an Illumina HiSeq 4000. The public reads were reprocessed in TCRdb via fastp at Q25 and MiXCR, keeping in-frame beta chains. Across this sample there are around 31,000 clones, with over 14% seen only once. Under 20% of the sample lies in the top ten. None of the patients had been given any treatment before thyroid surgery. Sequencing used blood. The receptors originated from a male donor with papillary thyroid cancer or a benign thyroid nodule (not recorded which). Some clones in this sample may be carry-over from other donors' samples.

The chain joins TRBV7-2 to TRBJ1-5, with D hard to call. Germline V gives CDR1 SGHTA, CDR2 FQGNSA. The CDR3 is 12 amino acids. The V end lost 0 bases, the J end lost 7 bases, and 4 bases lay between the germline ends. CDR3 nucleotide sequence: TGTGCCAGCAGCTTAGCCCGCCAGCCCCAGCATTTT. Encoded protein: CASSLARQPQHF.

Note on this clone: This may be a read error: a much more frequent sequence differs by one nucleotide. Within the sample, other DNA sequences also encode this same CDR3. V is TRBV18 and J is TRBJ2-1, with D uncertain. The CDR3 loop spans 13 amino acids. Per the germline V gene, CDR1 is KGHSH and CDR2 is LQKENI. Trimming took off 0 bases at V and 10 bases at J, with 10 bases between the two ends. CDR3 loop: CASSPPAIGEQFF. The CDR3 DNA reads as TGTGCCAGCTCACCACCGGCGATCGGAGAGCAGTTCTTC.

The chain employs TRBV28 and TRBJ1-1, with TRBD1 matching over 7 bases. Germline-derived CDR1 and CDR2 are MDHEN and SYDVKM. The CDR3 runs to 14 residues. V shed 6 bases, J shed 5 bases, and the junction held 9 bases outside the gene matches. The CDR3 nucleotides are TGTGCCAGCAGCTTAGACGGCAGGGGGACTGAAGCTTTCTTT. This translates into CASSLDGRGTEAFF. Variable domain in full (rest from reference TRBV28 and TRBJ1-1): DVKVTQSSRYLVKRTGEKVFLECVQDMDHENMFWYRQDPGLGLRLIYFSYDVKMKEKGDIPEGYSVSREKKERFSLILESASTNQTSMYLCASSLDGRGTEAFFGQGTRLTVV.

Ten or more counts support this clone. This CDR3 is also generated by other DNA sequences in the sample. J is TRBJ1-4 and V is TRBV30, with TRBD1 as a possible D gene (5 bases). This CDR3 is 17 amino acids long. Trimming shortened V by 2 bases and J by 4 bases, and 20 bases separated the two germline ends. Germline V gene lookup returns CDR1 GTSNPN and CDR2 SVGIG (reference sequence). The CDR3 reads CAWSPSHAGTFNEKLFF. As DNA, the CDR3 is TGTGCCTGGAGTCCCTCTCACGCAGGGACCTTTAATGAAAAACTGTTTTTT.

In its sample, this clone was seen many times. The V gene is TRBV4-2, the J gene TRBJ2-7, with 8 positions matching TRBD1. Germline lookup yields CDR1 LGHNA and CDR2 YNFKEQ. The CDR3 totals 17 residues. Unmatched junction bases numbered 12, after V lost 5 bases and J lost 0 bases. The CDR3 DNA follows: TGTGCCAGCAGCGTACAACCCCCGACAGGGGCCTCCTACGAGCAGTACTTC. Protein: CASSVQPPTGASYEQYF.

At least ten counts were recorded for this clone. CDR3 coding DNA: TGTGCCACCTCCCGAGGCCCCCACACCGGGGAGCTGTTTTTT. This sequence encodes CATSRGPHTGELFF. The V and J genes are TRBV6-1 and TRBJ2-2; the D is unclear. CDR3 length: 14 amino acids. Between the trimmed V and J ends, which lost 10 bases and 3 bases, there was a span of 15 bases. CDR1 is MNHNS, CDR2 SASEGT, per germline.

In this sample, this clone turned up a few times. With a much larger clone just one base away, this may be a read error. The same CDR3 arises from other DNA sequences in this sample as well. The genes are TRBV5-1 and TRBJ2-3; D unclear. V lost 5 bases and J lost 6, with 10 bases in between. Germline CDR1 SGHRS, CDR2 YFSETQ. The CDR3 consists of 12 residues. This CDR3 reads CASSYPGDTQYF. The CDR3 region has the DNA TGCGCCAGCAGTTATCCGGGTGATACGCAGTATTTT.

The chain couples TRBV11-2 to TRBJ1-1, with a possible D match to TRBD1 (5 bases). The CDR3 covers 16 residues. The germline V gene has CDR1 SGHAT and CDR2 FQNNGV. Trimming left V 2 bases short and J 1 base short, with 14 bases between. The CDR3, as DNA: TGTGCCAGCAGCTTACTAGGGGTCTCTGCGAACACTGAAGCTTTCTTT. Amino acid sequence: CASSLLGVSANTEAFF.

This rearrangement joins TRBV20-1 to TRBJ1-2; D gene ambiguous. With 5 bases removed from V and 8 bases from J, the gap between germline ends came to 12 bases. This CDR3 has 11 residues. Germline V gene data show CDR1 as DFQATT and CDR2 as SNEGSKA (reference sequence). CDR3 region: CSAPYNIGYTF. The CDR3 coding sequence is TGCAGTGCTCCATACAACATCGGCTACACCTTC.

This clone was detected only once. This clone may be a read error of a much larger clone one base away. This chain joins TRBV20-1 and TRBJ2-5; 7 bases are shared with TRBD2. The germline V gene encodes CDR1 DFQATT and CDR2 SNEGSKA (reference sequence). The CDR3 has 14 residues. CDR3: CNARSEGGPETQYF. In DNA form, the CDR3 reads TGCAATGCTAGATCAGAGGGAGGGCCCGAGACCCAGTACTTC.

This clone occurred many times. The chain is built from TRBV7-2 and TRBJ2-7; 10 nucleotides match TRBD1. The V gene end was trimmed by 0 bases and the J gene end by 7 bases; junction bases not matched to a gene: 6. The CDR3 runs 15 residues. Germline CDR1 is SGHTA and CDR2 is FQGNSA. The CDR3 here is CASSLATGGLDEQYF. The CDR3 DNA sequence: TGTGCCAGCAGCTTAGCGACAGGGGGCTTAGATGAGCAGTACTTC.

This clone was detected only a few times. V usage is TRBV4-2 and J usage is TRBJ1-5; D is unresolved. CDR3 length: 13 residues. Per germline, CDR1 LGHNA and CDR2 YNFKEQ. V shed 0 bases and J shed 7 bases, with 7 bases lying between them. CDR3 nucleotide sequence: TGTGCCAGCAGCCAAGAAGTTAGGCAGCCCCAGCATTTT. It encodes CASSQEVRQPQHF.

This clone has a count of ten or more. This sequence joins TRBV27 and TRBJ1-1; D is undetermined. This CDR3 has 14 amino acids. CDR1 MNHEY and CDR2 SMNVEV come from the germline V gene (reference sequence). The germline V and J ends were trimmed by 2 bases and 7 bases, with 14 bases remaining between them. CDR3 sequence: CASSLNVLSSEAFF. In DNA, the CDR3 is TGTGCCAGCAGTTTAAACGTTCTATCGAGTGAAGCTTTCTTT.

This clone was seen repeatedly, ten times or more. The rearrangement uses TRBV19 and TRBJ2-7; 8 bases line up with TRBD2. This CDR3 has 18 residues. Germline V gene data show CDR1 as LNHDA and CDR2 as SQIVND (reference sequence). The V gene end was trimmed by 3 bases and the J gene end by 0 bases; junction bases not matched to a gene: 13. CDR3 amino acids: CASSIGPRSGGGSYEQYF. In DNA, the CDR3 is TGTGCCAGTAGTATCGGCCCCCGGAGCGGGGGAGGCTCCTACGAGCAGTACTTC.

This clone was seen many times. V is TRBV6-1 and J is TRBJ1-2; 8 positions match TRBD1. Germline CDR1 reads MNHNS; CDR2 reads SASEGT. The CDR3 spans 14 residues. Germline trimming cut 7 bases from V and 4 bases from J; bases unmatched to any gene: 8. CDR3 in DNA: TGTGCCAGCAAAATCGGGGGGACAGGCTATGGCTACACCTTC. This codes for CASKIGGTGYGYTF.

This clone was found many times. The chain joins TRBV18 to TRBJ2-3; no firm D call. Germline loops: CDR1 KGHSH, CDR2 LQKENI. This CDR3 contains 16 residues. Trimming removed 6 bases from V and 2 bases from J, with 18 bases in between. CDR3 protein: CASSGPRKRYTDTQYF. CDR3 bases: TGTGCCAGCTCGGGCCCCCGGAAACGATACACAGATACGCAGTATTTT.

In this sample, this clone turned up many times. V usage is TRBV7-2 and J usage is TRBJ1-4, with 7 bases that match TRBD1. Germline V gene lookup returns CDR1 SGHTA and CDR2 FQGNSA. The trim removed 4 bases at V and 5 bases at J, leaving 4 bases unmatched. The CDR3 is 14 amino acids. CDR3 nucleotides: TGTGCCAGCAGCTCTACAGGGGCGAATGAAAAACTGTTTTTT. Residues: CASSSTGANEKLFF.

This clone showed up many times. The chain links TRBV7-2 to TRBJ2-2; 13 nucleotides line up with TRBD2. This CDR3 region has 15 residues. With V trimmed by 4 bases and J by 6 bases, 2 bases remained unmatched. CDR1 and CDR2 from the germline V gene are SGHTA and FQGNSA. The CDR3 region is CASSSGLAGAGELFF. The CDR3 region has the DNA TGTGCCAGCAGCTCCGGACTAGCGGGAGCCGGGGAGCTGTTTTTT.

This clone was counted ten times or more. This chain links TRBV15 with TRBJ2-7; 14 nucleotides line up with TRBD2. Germline values: CDR1 LNHNV, CDR2 YYDKDF (reference sequence). This CDR3 has 16 amino acids. V lost 4 bases and J lost 4; bases outside the gene matches: 6. The CDR3 here is CATSNTGTSGSYEQYF. The CDR3 DNA reads as TGTGCCACCAGCAACACGGGGACTAGCGGGAGTTACGAGCAGTACTTC.

This clone came up many times. The chain employs TRBV13 and TRBJ1-2; D is unresolved. The CDR3 contains 18 residues. The V end lost 1 base, the J end lost 0 bases, and 18 bases lay between the germline ends. Germline lookup yields CDR1 PRHDT and CDR2 FYEKMQ (reference sequence). The CDR3 DNA is TGTGCCAGCAGCTTAGATCTCCGTGTTAGGGATCCTAACTATGGCTACACCTTC. It translates to CASSLDLRVRDPNYGYTF.

The chain joins TRBV27 to TRBJ2-1; D gene ambiguous. With 3 bases removed from V and 7 bases from J, the gap between germline ends came to 7 bases. CDR3 length: 12 residues. CDR1 and CDR2 from the germline V gene are MNHEY and SMNVEV (reference sequence). The chain's CDR3 is CASSFVGNEQFF. The CDR3 DNA follows: TGTGCCAGCAGTTTTGTAGGGAATGAGCAGTTCTTC.